The 24 T cell receptor beta chains in this list originate from one sample, sequenced in a study of memory CD4+ T cells and cytomegalovirus serostatus. The sort gate was single viable CD3+CD4+CD8-CD45RO+ cells for memory CD4+ T cells. Measured with immunoSEQ multiplex PCR; TCRdb has only the in-frame clones, and not every one. The sample lists tens of thousands of clones, around 79% seen once, with roughly 5.2% in the top ten. Sequencing was performed on memory CD4+ T cells from blood. The origin of the receptors is an adult in good health and CMV-seropositive.

This rearrangement joins TRBV7-8 to TRBJ2-3, with D tentatively TRBD1 or TRBD2 (5 bases each). Trimming cost V 4 bases and J 0 bases, with 14 bases left between them. From germline, CDR1 is SGHVS and CDR2 FQNEAQ. The CDR3 consists of 16 residues. CDR3 DNA: TGTGCCAGCAGCTCGGCACGGGGCGGAAGCACAGATACGCAGTATTTT. This sequence encodes CASSSARGGSTDTQYF.

V gene TRBV6-5 combines with J gene TRBJ1-6, with D perhaps TRBD1 (6 bases). There are 14 residues in the CDR3. The germline V and J ends were trimmed by 5 bases and 10 bases, with 15 bases remaining between them. Germline V gives CDR1 MNHEY, CDR2 SVGAGI. The CDR3 coding sequence is TGTGCCAGCAGTCTCAGGGGCCGAGAATCACCCCTCCACTTT. Amino acid sequence: CASSLRGRESPLHF.

Of note for this clone: Other DNA sequences within the sample encode an identical CDR3. V usage is TRBV28 and J usage is TRBJ2-5, with TRBD2 matching over 15 bases. Germline CDR1 and CDR2: MDHEN and SYDVKM. The CDR3 contains 17 residues. V shed 5 bases and J 4 bases; nucleotides not matched to a gene: 8. CDR3 bases: TGTGCCAGCAGTCCCCGGACTAGCGGGGGGGCTGGAGAGACCCAGTACTTC. Amino acids: CASSPRTSGGAGETQYF.

V usage is TRBV4-2 and J usage is TRBJ1-2, with D possibly matching TRBD1 (5 bases). With 1 base removed from V and 10 bases from J, the gap between germline ends came to 13 bases. The CDR3 has 13 residues. CDR1 and CDR2 (germline): LGHNA, YNFKEQ. CDR3 region: CASSQGGRNIYTF. CDR3 DNA sequence: TGTGCCAGCAGCCAAGGGGGACGGAACATCTACACCTTC.

The V gene is TRBV11-2, the J gene TRBJ1-2; D unresolved. Per the germline V gene, CDR1 is SGHAT and CDR2 is FQNNGV. V lost 2 bases, J lost 4 bases, and 14 bases lay in between. The CDR3 is made up of 15 amino acids. The CDR3 DNA reads TGTGCCAGCAGCTTAAATCCGGACTTCGGCTATGGCTACACCTTC. The encoded protein is CASSLNPDFGYGYTF.

This chain joins TRBV7-2 and TRBJ2-1; tentatively, D is TRBD1 (6 bases). CDR1 is SGHTA, CDR2 FQGNSA, per germline. CDR3 length: 12 amino acids. Deletions cut 5 bases from V and 15 bases from J, with 17 bases between. CDR3 region: CASSPDRLRPFF. Written as DNA, the CDR3 is TGTGCCAGCAGCCCCGACAGGCTGAGACCGTTCTTC.

This clone was seen more than once but under ten times. The chain joins TRBV27 to TRBJ1-1, with D hard to call. V lost 5 bases, J lost 1 base, and 14 bases lay in between. The CDR3 is 15 residues long. CDR1 and CDR2 from the germline V gene are MNHEY and SMNVEV (reference sequence). The CDR3: CASSLSPSGNTEAFF. Here the CDR3 DNA reads TGTGCCAGCAGTCTCTCCCCGTCCGGGAACACTGAAGCTTTCTTT.

This chain uses TRBV6-5 with TRBJ2-4; D possibly corresponds to TRBD2 (6 bases). Trimming pared 3 bases from V and 5 bases from J, leaving 14 bases between. The CDR3 loop spans 15 amino acids. Germline V gene sequence: CDR1 MNHEY, CDR2 SVGAGI. CDR3 sequence (DNA): TGTGCCAGCAGTTATGGAGGGTCCCTTCAAAACATTCAGTACTTC. Protein: CASSYGGSLQNIQYF.

The chain employs TRBV11-2 and TRBJ2-5, with D perhaps TRBD1 or TRBD2 (6 bases each). V was clipped by 5 bases and J by 7 bases, with 23 bases between them. The germline CDR1 and CDR2 sequences are SGHAT and FQNNGV. The CDR3 length is 16 residues. The CDR3 region is CASSPLTAGVGGTQYF. The CDR3 DNA reads TGTGCCAGCAGCCCCCTTACCGCAGGGGTGGGAGGGACCCAGTACTTC.

The rearrangement joins TRBV5-1 to TRBJ1-2; a possible D gene is TRBD1 (6 bases). CDR1 SGHRS and CDR2 YFSETQ come from the germline V gene. Deletions cut 3 bases from V and 3 bases from J, with 12 bases between. This CDR3 has 14 residues. Written as DNA, the CDR3 is TGCGCCAGCAGCTCGCCGGGGGCTCACTATGGCTACACCTTC. Protein: CASSSPGAHYGYTF.

This chain connects TRBV5-1 to TRBJ1-6, with no clear D. With 5 bases removed from V and 0 bases from J, the gap between germline ends came to 12 bases. Germline loops: CDR1 SGHRS, CDR2 YFSETQ. This CDR3 is built from 16 residues. The CDR3 loop reads CASRSLLSSYNSPLHF. The DNA of the CDR3 is TGCGCCAGCAGATCCTTATTGAGCTCCTATAATTCACCCCTCCACTTT. The variable domain in full, with the rest retrieved from reference TRBV5-1 and TRBJ1-6, is KAGVTQTPRYLIKTRGQQVTLSCSPISGHRSVSWYQQTPGQGLQFLFEYFSETQRNKGNFPGRFSGRQFSNSRSEMNVSTLELGDSALYLCASRSLLSSYNSPLHFGNGTRLTVT.

The CDR3: CASSLWSGGPQMGGYTF. DNA for the CDR3: TGTGCCAGCAGCTTATGGTCAGGGGGCCCACAAATGGGGGGCTACACCTTC. V usage is TRBV7-9 and J usage is TRBJ1-2, with 8 positions matching TRBD1. The CDR3 has 17 amino acids. From germline, CDR1 is SEHNR and CDR2 FQNEAQ (reference sequence). With 2 bases clipped from V and 8 bases from J, the junction kept 16 bases outside the gene matches.

Here the CDR3 reads CASSLGNQETQYF. The CDR3 coding sequence is TGTGCCAGCAGCTTAGGGAACCAAGAGACCCAGTACTTC. The V call is TRBV5-6, the J call TRBJ2-5; D not resolved. V was cut by 2 bases and J by 0 bases, with 5 bases left in between. The germline V gene encodes CDR1 SGHDT and CDR2 YYEEEE. The length of the CDR3 is 13 residues.

The chain uses TRBV2 and TRBJ1-6; D call uncertain. Trimming shortened V by 6 bases and J by 8 bases, and 11 bases separated the two germline ends. The CDR3 totals 13 residues. From germline, CDR1 is SNHLY and CDR2 FYNNEI. The CDR3 DNA is TGTGCCAGCAGCACCGCCGGGGATTCACCCCTCCACTTT. Its protein product is CASSTAGDSPLHF.

The rearrangement joins TRBV10-3 to TRBJ2-3; 14 bases match TRBD2. V trimming: 4 bases; J trimming: 9 bases; junction bases outside the gene matches: 9. The germline V gene encodes CDR1 ENHRY and CDR2 SYGVKD. The CDR3 loop spans 16 amino acids. CDR3 in DNA: TGTGCCATCAGTGGGGGGACTAGCGGGGGCCGGAGCACGCAGTATTTT. Encoded protein: CAISGGTSGGRSTQYF.

The genes are TRBV10-3 and TRBJ1-1; D is unresolved. This CDR3 comprises 12 residues. CDR1 is ENHRY, CDR2 SYGVKD, per germline. Trimming removed 3 bases from V and 8 bases from J, with 10 bases in between. The CDR3 here is CAISDAGREAFF. The CDR3 coding sequence is TGTGCCATCAGTGACGCCGGGAGGGAAGCTTTCTTT.

This chain joins TRBV5-1 and TRBJ2-1, with 7 positions matching TRBD1. The ends lost 5 bases at V and 7 bases at J; junction bases unmatched: 9. Germline CDR1 reads SGHRS; CDR2 reads YFSETQ. This CDR3 contains 14 residues. In DNA, the CDR3 is TGCGCCAGCAGGCGTCAAACAGGGGAGAATGAGCAGTTCTTC. Amino acids: CASRRQTGENEQFF.

The V gene is TRBV19, the J gene TRBJ2-7, with 8 bases matching TRBD1. The ends lost 7 bases at V and 3 bases at J; junction bases unmatched: 5. Per the germline V gene, CDR1 is LNHDA and CDR2 is SQIVND (reference sequence). This CDR3 region has 13 residues. CDR3 DNA: TGTGCCAGTAACAGGACAGGGCACTACGAGCAGTACTTC. This sequence encodes CASNRTGHYEQYF. The variable domain in full, with the rest retrieved from reference TRBV19 and TRBJ2-7, is DGGITQSPKYLFRKEGQNVTLSCEQNLNHDAMYWYRQDPGQGLRLIYYSQIVNDFQKGDIAEGYSVSREKKESFPLTVTSAQKNPTAFYLCASNRTGHYEQYFGPGTRLTVT.

The CDR3 bases are TGTGCCAGCAGCGTACAGGGGGGGTTCAACACTGAAGCTTTCTTT. Amino acids: CASSVQGGFNTEAFF. V and J are TRBV7-8 and TRBJ1-1; 8 bases are a match to TRBD1. The CDR3 sequence is 15 residues long. Germline V gene sequence: CDR1 SGHVS, CDR2 FQNEAQ. Trimming at V came to 5 bases and at J to 2 bases, leaving 7 bases not matched to a gene.

This clone was picked up a small number of times. The chain recombines TRBV5-1 with TRBJ2-2, with D perhaps TRBD2 (5 bases). Per the germline V gene, CDR1 is SGHRS and CDR2 is YFSETQ. V was pared by 4 bases and J by 4 bases, with 20 bases between. This CDR3 spans 17 amino acids. The CDR3 nucleotides are TGCGCCAGCAGCCGAGGTCCCCCGGGTGGGAGCACCGGGGAGCTGTTTTTT. Protein product: CASSRGPPGGSTGELFF.

This chain uses TRBV27 with TRBJ1-4; TRBD1 matches at 7 bases. V was pared by 5 bases and J by 7 bases, with 10 bases of the junction left unmatched. Germline V gene data show CDR1 as MNHEY and CDR2 as SMNVEV (reference sequence). This CDR3 is built from 15 residues. CDR3 sequence reads: CASSPRQGFFEKLFF. The CDR3 coding sequence is TGTGCCAGCAGTCCCCGACAGGGATTTTTTGAAAAACTGTTTTTT.

CDR3 nucleotides: TGCGCCAGCAGCTCACTAGAGAAGGAGACCCAGTACTTC. Amino acid sequence: CASSSLEKETQYF. The genes are TRBV5-1 and TRBJ2-5, with D maybe TRBD2 (5 bases). The CDR3 length is 13 residues. Deletions cut 3 bases from V and 5 bases from J, with 11 bases between. CDR1 and CDR2 from the germline V gene are SGHRS and YFSETQ.

For this clone: An end of the junction does not agree with germline; a read error may underlie this. The rearrangement uses TRBV2 and TRBJ2-3; 8 bases align to TRBD2. This CDR3 has 12 residues. The germline V gene has CDR1 SNHLY and CDR2 FYNNEI. CDR3 loop: CASSDRAGGPRF. CDR3 bases: TGTGCCAGCAGTGACCGCGCGGGGGGCCCTCGGTTT.

This clone was recorded a few times. The rearrangement links TRBV2 to TRBJ2-7; D might be TRBD2 (5 bases). With 4 bases removed from V and 2 bases from J, the gap between germline ends came to 6 bases. CDR3 length: 12 amino acids. Germline CDR1 SNHLY, CDR2 FYNNEI. CDR3 amino acids: CASSASTYEQYF. CDR3 coding DNA: TGTGCCAGCAGTGCTAGCACCTACGAGCAGTACTTC.